This TCR beta chain derives from a study of blood T cells in healthy people across ages. This clonotype was seen a handful of times. The second PCR ran about 6 to 12 cycles with a sample-barcoded 5' primer and J-beta primers. Unique molecular identifiers of 12 random nucleotides labeled each cDNA. TCRdb reprocessed the 5' RACE reads via MiXCR and lists one record per CDR3 protein. The data show more than 450,000 distinct CDR3 sequences, about 29% seen once. Germline CDR1 and CDR2: LNHNV and YYDKDF (reference sequence). V lost 4 bases, J lost 3 bases, and 12 bases lay in between. This CDR3 is built from 14 residues. In addition, the sample was reused for a study of T cells of mothers and their children.

The V gene is TRBV15, the J gene TRBJ1-1; D perhaps matches TRBD1 (5 bases). This receptor was taken from a boy between 2 and 10 years old in good health. The sample was blood. This CDR3 reads CATSTGRVDTEAFF. The CDR3 DNA reads TGTGCCACCAGCACGGGCAGGGTGGACACTGAAGCTTTCTTT.